This T cell receptor beta chain stems from a study of early T cells in non-severe SARS-CoV-2 infection. Study overall: Investigators sequenced bulk RNA drawn from unsorted whole blood, and chains remained unpaired. Study-level findings and limits: VDJdb-based annotation leaned toward anti-spike CD8 responses and missed private and CD4 specificities.

Unique molecular identifiers were affixed to single, distinct cDNA molecules. TCRdb independently ran MiXCR on the 5' RACE reads; one entry per CDR3 protein. The table has 20,000 to 25,000 distinct CDR3 sequences, 5% to 6% seen once. This clonotype was seen more than once but under ten times. Its antigen remains unknown. Germline V gene data show CDR1 as MNHEY and CDR2 as SVGEGT. V lost 8 bases, J lost 4 bases, and 11 bases lay in between. The CDR3 extends over 12 amino acids. This receptor was taken from an adult who was a healthcare worker with PCR-confirmed SARS-CoV-2 infection or an uninfected control (not recorded which). The V call is TRBV6-2 or TRBV6-3, the J call TRBJ2-5, with D maybe TRBD1 (5 bases). The sequencing here drew on whole blood, taken at baseline. The CDR3 DNA reads TGTGCCAGCGGGGCGGACGGAGAGACCCAGTACTTC. This encodes CASGADGETQYF.